This T cell receptor (beta chain) was captured in a study of blood T cell repertoires in COVID-19. As for the study in general: The samples span acute and convalescent COVID-19 from the United States, Italy and Spain. T cells, B-cell-depleted T cells, or PBMCs provided the cDNA or gDNA that served as material.

Per the authors' pipeline: Amplification from reference gene primers served as the basis for estimated nucleated cell counts. Only in-frame clones appear in the TCRdb table, and some are missing; sequencing was by immunoSEQ multiplex PCR. That table furnishes V, J and clone size, whereas the DNA furnished D and trimming. This table has 150,000 to 200,000 clones, 88% appearing once. With 3 bases clipped from V and 2 bases from J, the junction kept 13 bases outside the gene matches. Germline V gene lookup returns CDR1 SGHRS and CDR2 YFSETQ. The CDR3 length is 17 residues. Source material: peripheral blood. This chain links TRBV5-1 with TRBJ2-5, with 7 bases aligning to TRBD1. The TCR comes from a man aged 45-65 years who had recovered from COVID-19. DNA of the CDR3: TGCGCCAGCAGCTCAGAGAACAGGGGACATCGTCAAGAGACCCAGTACTTC. Translated: CASSSENRGHRQETQYF.